The present T cell receptor beta chain was sequenced within a study of long-term antiretroviral therapy in people with HIV. Whole-study context: By about a decade, the earliest samples predate the 2015 immediate-ART recommendation.

Per the germline V gene, CDR1 is SGHNT and CDR2 is YENEEA. V was trimmed by 1 base and J by 5 bases, leaving 6 bases between them. The CDR3 contains 13 residues. No fewer than two post-ART and no fewer than one pre-ART PBMC samples existed for each donor. They ran version v3.0 of the immunoSEQ assay at survey level. This table comes from immunoSEQ multiplex PCR, and its TCRdb copy is limited to in-frame clones, with some not included. The sample lists about 23,000 clones, roughly 88% seen once, with around 6.5% in the top ten. Notes on the study in general: Control repertoires displayed wider CDR3 length ranges than the HIV repertoires.

This clone was recorded only once. Its target is not known. This receptor was taken from a man between 60 and 75 years old with HIV. The rearrangement links TRBV11-3 to TRBJ2-1; no definite D call. The input for sequencing was unsorted PBMCs, taken 0.6 years after starting antiretroviral therapy. The CDR3 nucleotides are TGTGCCAGCAGCTTAGGTCTCCACAATGAGCAGTTCTTC. This encodes CASSLGLHNEQFF.